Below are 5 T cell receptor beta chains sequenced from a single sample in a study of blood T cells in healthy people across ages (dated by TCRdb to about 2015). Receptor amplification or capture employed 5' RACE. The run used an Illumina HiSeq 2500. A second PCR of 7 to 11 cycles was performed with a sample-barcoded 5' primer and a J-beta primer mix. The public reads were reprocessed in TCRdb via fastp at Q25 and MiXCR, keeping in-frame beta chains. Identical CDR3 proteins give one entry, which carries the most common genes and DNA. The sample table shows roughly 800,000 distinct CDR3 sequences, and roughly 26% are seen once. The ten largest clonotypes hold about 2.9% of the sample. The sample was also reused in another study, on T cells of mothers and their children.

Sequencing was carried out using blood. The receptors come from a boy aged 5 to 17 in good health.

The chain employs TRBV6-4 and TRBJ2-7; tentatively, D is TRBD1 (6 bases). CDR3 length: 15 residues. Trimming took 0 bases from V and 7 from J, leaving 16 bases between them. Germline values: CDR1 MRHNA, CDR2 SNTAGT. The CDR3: CASSDSGDTVDEQYF. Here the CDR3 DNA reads TGTGCCAGCAGTGACTCTGGGGACACGGTCGATGAGCAGTACTTC.

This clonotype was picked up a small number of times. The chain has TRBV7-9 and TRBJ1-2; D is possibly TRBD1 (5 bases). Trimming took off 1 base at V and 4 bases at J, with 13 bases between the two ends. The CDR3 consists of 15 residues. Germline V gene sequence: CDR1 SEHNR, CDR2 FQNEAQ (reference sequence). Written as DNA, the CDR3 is TGTGCCAGCAGCTTAGGACGGTCGGGACTCTATGGCTACACCTTC. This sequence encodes CASSLGRSGLYGYTF.

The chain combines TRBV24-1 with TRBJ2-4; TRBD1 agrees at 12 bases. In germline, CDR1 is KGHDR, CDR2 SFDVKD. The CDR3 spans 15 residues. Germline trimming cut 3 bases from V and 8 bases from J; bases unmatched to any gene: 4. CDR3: CATSDAGTGGYIQYF. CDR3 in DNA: TGTGCCACCAGTGATGCTGGGACAGGGGGCTACATTCAGTACTTC.

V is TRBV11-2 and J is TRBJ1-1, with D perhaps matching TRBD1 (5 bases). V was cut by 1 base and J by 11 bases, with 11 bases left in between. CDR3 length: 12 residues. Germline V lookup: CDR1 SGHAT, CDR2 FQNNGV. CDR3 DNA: TGTGCCAGCAGCTTAGCACGGGGCACGGCTTTCTTT. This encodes CASSLARGTAFF. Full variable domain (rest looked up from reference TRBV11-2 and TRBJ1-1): EAGVAQSPRYKIIEKRQSVAFWCNPISGHATLYWYQQILGQGPKLLIQFQNNGVVDDSQLPKDRFSAERLKGVDSTLKIQPAKLEDSAVYLCASSLARGTAFFGQGTRLTVV.

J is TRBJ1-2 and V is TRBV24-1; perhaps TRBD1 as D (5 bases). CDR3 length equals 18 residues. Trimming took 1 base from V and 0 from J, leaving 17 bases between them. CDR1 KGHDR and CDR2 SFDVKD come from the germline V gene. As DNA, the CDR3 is TGTGCCACCAGTGATTTCCAGCCTGGGACCGCCACTAACTATGGCTACACCTTC. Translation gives CATSDFQPGTATNYGYTF.